This T cell receptor (beta chain) is from a study of shared clonotypes between healthy human individuals. TCRdb's table, derived via immunoSEQ multiplex PCR, lists solely in-frame clones and lacks some. The sample lists 230,000 or so clones, over 60% occurring once. Study-level findings and limits: Relative to clonotypes present in all four donors, those not shared had lower generation probabilities.

The CDR3 length is 16 residues. The germline V gene encodes CDR1 MGHRA and CDR2 YSYEKL. The V gene lost 1 base and the J gene lost 4 bases, with 11 bases spanning the gap. Turning to this clone: Its antigen is undetermined.

The sample was memory CD4+ T cells sorted from blood. Subset: CD45RA-negative fraction. The V gene is TRBV4-1, the J gene TRBJ2-6, with D unresolved. The sequence was obtained from a young man in good health. The CDR3: CASSQGGHAGANVLTF. The DNA for the CDR3 is TGCGCCAGCAGCCAAGGTGGCCACGCGGGGGCCAACGTCCTGACTTTC.